Judged by frequency, the clone carrying this T cell receptor (beta chain) is medium-sized (0.01 to 0.1%). Its matching antigen is unknown. This record belongs to a study of T cell clusters in autoimmune cytopenias. Germline V gives CDR1 LNHDA, CDR2 SQIVND (reference sequence). The CDR3 extends over 13 amino acids. Study-wide findings and caveats: A dominant lymphoma-associated repertoire apparently masked the cluster-lack signature in secondary cytopenia versus chronic lymphocytic leukemia.

Each sample's input was about 270 ng genomic DNA, roughly 38,000 genome equivalents. TRB rearrangements were amplified by touch-down multiplex PCR with mixed TRB-A/B primers. TCRdb re-called the multiplex PCR reads; one entry per CDR3 protein, DNA not given. The sample table includes some 12,000 distinct CDR3 sequences. The sample was also linked to a second study, of T cell repertoires in aging, cancer and after chemotherapy. That work contributes: Six age groups, ranging from 30 or younger to 70 or older, included the donors. Compared with age-matched healthy donors, untreated hematological or solid cancer patients showed higher blood TCR clonality.

The specimen sequenced was peripheral blood. This rearrangement joins TRBV19 to TRBJ1-2; TCRdb proposes TRBD1, but this gene call is untestable without DNA. The clonotype originates from a human donor in good health. The CDR3 here is CASQKSQGWGYTF. The full variable domain, with the rest looked up from reference TRBV19 and TRBJ1-2, is DGGITQSPKYLFRKEGQNVTLSCEQNLNHDAMYWYRQDPGQGLRLIYYSQIVNDFQKGDIAEGYSVSREKKESFPLTVTSAQKNPTAFYLCASQKSQGWGYTFGSGTRLTVV.